This T cell receptor beta chain was profiled in a study of blood T cell repertoires in COVID-19. Study as a whole: Acute-phase and convalescent COVID-19 samples originated in the United States, Italy and Spain. PBMCs, B-cell-depleted T cells, or T cells provided the cDNA or gDNA that made up the material.

The germline V gene encodes CDR1 SGHRS and CDR2 YFSETQ. Between the trimmed V and J ends, which lost 0 bases and 3 bases, there was a span of 9 bases. This CDR3 contains 15 residues. As handled by the study authors: Nucleated cell counts were estimated from reference gene primer amplification. The repertoire was sequenced with immunoSEQ multiplex PCR; TCRdb's copy has only in-frame clones and lacks some. The V and J calls and the clone size are those of that table, but D and trimming were determined from the DNA. The table has approximately 200,000 clones, approximately 90% seen once. What was sequenced was peripheral blood. This clonotype was sampled from a woman in her thirties with acute or convalescent COVID-19. The V gene is TRBV5-1, the J gene TRBJ2-2; D not resolved. CDR3 DNA sequence: TGCGCCAGCAGCTTGGGGGCCTTTGACACCGGGGAGCTGTTTTTT. Amino acid sequence: CASSLGAFDTGELFF.